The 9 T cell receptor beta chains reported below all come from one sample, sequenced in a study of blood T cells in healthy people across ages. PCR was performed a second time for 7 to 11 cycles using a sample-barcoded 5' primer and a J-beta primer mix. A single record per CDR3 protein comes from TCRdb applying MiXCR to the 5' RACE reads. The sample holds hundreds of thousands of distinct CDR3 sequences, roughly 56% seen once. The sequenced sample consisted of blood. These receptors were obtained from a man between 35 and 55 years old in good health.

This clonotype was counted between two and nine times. CDR3 nucleotides: TGCAGTGCTAGTCTTCAGGGGGATCAGCCCCAGCATTTT. Protein sequence: CSASLQGDQPQHF. V is TRBV20-1 and J is TRBJ1-5, with 7 bases matching TRBD1. V was pared by 3 bases and J by 5 bases, with 4 bases of the junction left unmatched. This CDR3 region has 13 residues. From germline, CDR1 is DFQATT and CDR2 SNEGSKA (reference sequence).

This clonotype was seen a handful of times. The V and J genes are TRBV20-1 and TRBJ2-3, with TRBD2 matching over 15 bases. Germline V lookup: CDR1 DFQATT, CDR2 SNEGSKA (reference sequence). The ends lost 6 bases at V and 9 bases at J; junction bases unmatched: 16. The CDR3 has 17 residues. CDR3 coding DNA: TGCAGTGCGACTAAGGGAATTGGACTAGCGGGAGGGGGAACGCAGTATTTT. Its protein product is CSATKGIGLAGGGTQYF.

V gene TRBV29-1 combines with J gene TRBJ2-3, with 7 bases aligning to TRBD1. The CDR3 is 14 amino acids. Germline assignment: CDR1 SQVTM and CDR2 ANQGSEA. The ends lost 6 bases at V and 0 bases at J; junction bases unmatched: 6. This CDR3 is CSVGDSRSTDTQYF. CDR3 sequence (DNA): TGCAGCGTGGGGGACAGCCGAAGCACAGATACGCAGTATTTT.

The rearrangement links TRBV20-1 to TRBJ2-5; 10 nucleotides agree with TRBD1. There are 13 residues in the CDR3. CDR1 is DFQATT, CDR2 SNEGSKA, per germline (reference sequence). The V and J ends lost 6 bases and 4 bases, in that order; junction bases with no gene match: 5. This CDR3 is CSALGQGLETQYF. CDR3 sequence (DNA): TGCAGTGCCCTGGGACAGGGGCTAGAGACCCAGTACTTC.

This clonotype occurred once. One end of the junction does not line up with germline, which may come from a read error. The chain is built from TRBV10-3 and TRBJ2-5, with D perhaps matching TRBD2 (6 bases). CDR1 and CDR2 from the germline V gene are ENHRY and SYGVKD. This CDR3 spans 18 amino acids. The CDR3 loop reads CTISGPLGGSKDYNEQYF. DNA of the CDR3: TGTACCATCAGTGGCCCCTTGGGGGGATCAAAGGACTACAATGAGCAGTACTTC.

As DNA, the CDR3 is TGTGCCAGCAGTTTCCCTAATAGTGATGGTGGGCAGTACTTC. Protein: CASSFPNSDGGQYF. The rearrangement uses TRBV12-3 or TRBV12-4 and TRBJ2-5; D remains ambiguous. The V end lost 3 bases, the J end lost 11 bases, and 19 bases lay between the germline ends. The length of the CDR3 is 14 residues.

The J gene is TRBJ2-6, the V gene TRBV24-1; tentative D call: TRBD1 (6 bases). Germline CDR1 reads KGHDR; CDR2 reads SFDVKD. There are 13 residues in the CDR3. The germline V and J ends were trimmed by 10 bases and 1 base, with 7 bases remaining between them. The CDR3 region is CATQGSGANVLTF. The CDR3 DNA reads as TGTGCCACACAGGGTTCTGGGGCCAACGTCCTGACTTTC.

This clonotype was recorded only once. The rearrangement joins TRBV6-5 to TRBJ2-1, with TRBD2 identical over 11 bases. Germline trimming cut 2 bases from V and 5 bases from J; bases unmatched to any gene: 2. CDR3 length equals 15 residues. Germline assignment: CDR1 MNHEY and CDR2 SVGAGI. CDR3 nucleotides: TGTGCCAGCAGTTACACTAGCGGGAGAAACAATGAGCAGTTCTTC. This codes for CASSYTSGRNNEQFF.

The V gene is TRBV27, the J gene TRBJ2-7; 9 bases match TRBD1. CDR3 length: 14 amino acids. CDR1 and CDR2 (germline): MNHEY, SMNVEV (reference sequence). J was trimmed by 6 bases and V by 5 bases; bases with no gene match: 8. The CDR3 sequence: CASSDRDRAREQYF. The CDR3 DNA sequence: TGTGCCAGCAGTGACCGGGACAGGGCTCGCGAGCAGTACTTC.